This T cell receptor beta chain originates from a study of lymphopenia after photon versus proton radiotherapy. Profiling relied on immunoSEQ multiplex PCR, and the TCRdb table lists in-frame clones only, not all of them. Seen here are about 53,000 clones, around 83% observed once, and the top ten hold roughly 27%. Whole-study findings and limits: After lymphocyte nadir, photon-treated repertoires showed oligoclonal expansion, especially CD8+ Temra. Under photons, naive T cells and diversity fell while effector/memory populations rose. Post-nadir TCR diversity decline inversely tracked overall survival among those who died.

This CDR3 has 13 amino acids. The germline gives CDR1 SNHLY, CDR2 FYNNEI. J lost 6 bases, V lost 7 bases, and 5 bases had no gene match. Notes on this clone: Antigen specificity is unknown.

This TCR derives from a man over 45 with gastric cancer. Sample: peripheral blood, taken from a patient treated with photon-based radiotherapy. V is TRBV2 and J is TRBJ2-7, with 11 bases that match TRBD2. CDR3 in amino acids: CASTGLAGLEQYF. The CDR3, as DNA: TGTGCCAGCACCGGACTAGCGGGCCTCGAGCAGTACTTC.